These 14 T cell receptor beta chains were all obtained from the same sample, sequenced in a study of shared T cell receptors in the human thymus. Method: immunoSEQ multiplex PCR; TCRdb's copy keeps in-frame clones and lacks some. The table lists about 730,000 clones, approximately 85% of them singletons, with under 0.012% in the top ten. The same data also went into a second study, on human thymus T cells.

The specimen sequenced was thymocytes. The receptors come from a girl in the first two years of life with a congenital heart defect.

The J gene is TRBJ2-6, the V gene TRBV5-1; maybe TRBD1 (6 bases). Trimming took off 1 base at V and 1 base at J, with 18 bases between the two ends. Germline loops: CDR1 SGHRS, CDR2 YFSETQ. The CDR3 runs 19 residues. DNA for the CDR3: TGCGCCAGCAGCTTGACGACAGGTCGACATAATTCTGGGGCCAACGTCCTGACTTTC. This codes for CASSLTTGRHNSGANVLTF. The whole variable domain, remainder taken from reference TRBV5-1 and TRBJ2-6, is KAGVTQTPRYLIKTRGQQVTLSCSPISGHRSVSWYQQTPGQGLQFLFEYFSETQRNKGNFPGRFSGRQFSNSRSEMNVSTLELGDSALYLCASSLTTGRHNSGANVLTFGAGSRLTVL.

The rearrangement links TRBV6-4 to TRBJ1-1; a weak D match, TRBD1 (5 bases). This CDR3 is built from 13 residues. Germline CDR1 and CDR2: MRHNA and SNTAGT. V was clipped by 3 bases and J by 3 bases, with 8 bases between them. CDR3 coding DNA: TGTGCCAGCAGTGAGGGGGGGGACACTGAAGCTTTCTTT. Translation: CASSEGGDTEAFF.

The chain is built from TRBV25-1 and TRBJ1-1; 7 positions agree with TRBD1. Germline V gene data show CDR1 as MGHDK and CDR2 as SYGVNS. Trimming removed 1 base from V and 10 bases from J; junction bases left unmatched: 18. The CDR3 spans 17 residues. For the CDR3, the DNA is TGTGCCAGCAGTGAATCCACCTTAACGGGACAGTATAGTGGAGCTTTCTTT. Translation gives CASSESTLTGQYSGAFF.

The chain combines TRBV7-2 with TRBJ2-5, with 8 bases aligning to TRBD2. V was pared by 4 bases and J by 0 bases, with 10 bases of the junction left unmatched. This CDR3 is 17 amino acids long. CDR1 SGHTA and CDR2 FQGNSA come from the germline V gene. The DNA of the CDR3 is TGTGCCAGCAGCTCCCGGCGAAAGCGGGGGCACCAAGAGACCCAGTACTTC. It translates to CASSSRRKRGHQETQYF.

The V and J genes are TRBV5-1 and TRBJ2-1, with 9 bases lining up with TRBD2. The CDR3 loop spans 14 amino acids. Germline values: CDR1 SGHRS, CDR2 YFSETQ. Unmatched junction bases numbered 3, after V lost 0 bases and J lost 8 bases. The CDR3 nucleotides read TGCGCCAGCAGCTTGGGGCTAGCGGGATATGAGCAGTTCTTC. Encoded protein: CASSLGLAGYEQFF.

This clone was detected only a few times. The chain carries TRBV6-1 and TRBJ2-5; no clear D gene. Between the trimmed V and J ends, which lost 0 bases and 3 bases, there was a span of 14 bases. This CDR3 has 16 residues. CDR1 and CDR2 from the germline V gene are MNHNS and SASEGT. The CDR3 DNA follows: TGTGCCAGCAGTGAAGCGATTACCCGAGGTGAAGAGACCCAGTACTTC. Protein: CASSEAITRGEETQYF.

The V and J genes are TRBV5-4 and TRBJ2-2, with D maybe TRBD2 (5 bases). Germline CDR1 SGHNT, CDR2 YYREEE (reference sequence). V lost 0 bases to trimming and J lost 1 base, with 10 bases between them. CDR3 length: 16 amino acids. This CDR3 is CASSLGLGRNTGELFF. The CDR3 DNA reads as TGTGCCAGCAGCTTGGGATTAGGGAGGAACACCGGGGAGCTGTTTTTT.

A remark on this clone: The sample contains more than one DNA sequence encoding this CDR3. V gene TRBV4-3 combines with J gene TRBJ2-7; the match to TRBD2 covers 8 bases. The CDR3 runs to 15 residues. The V and J ends lost 0 bases and 3 bases, in that order; junction bases with no gene match: 4. Germline V CDR1 and CDR2: LGHNA, YSLEER. The CDR3 DNA reads as TGCGCCAGCAGCCAAGATCGGGCGGGGGGCTACGAGCAGTACTTC. Translating it yields CASSQDRAGGYEQYF.

The J gene is TRBJ1-1, the V gene TRBV4-2; weak D call: TRBD1 (5 bases). Germline V gene lookup returns CDR1 LGHNA and CDR2 YNFKEQ. V lost 0 bases to trimming and J lost 8 bases, with 16 bases between them. CDR3 length: 15 residues. Here the CDR3 reads CASSQDRSQGSEAFF. The CDR3 bases are TGTGCCAGCAGCCAAGATAGAAGTCAGGGTTCGGAAGCTTTCTTT.

V gene TRBV4-3 combines with J gene TRBJ1-2; TRBD1 agrees at 7 bases. Trimming took 0 bases from V and 6 from J; bases not matched to a gene: 4. This CDR3 contains 14 residues. Germline V gene data show CDR1 as LGHNA and CDR2 as YSLEER. This CDR3 is CASSQDGGTDGYTF. CDR3 sequence (DNA): TGCGCCAGCAGCCAAGATGGGGGGACAGATGGCTACACCTTC.

The chain joins TRBV19 to TRBJ2-7, with D possibly matching TRBD1 (6 bases). V lost 5 bases and J lost 3, with 14 bases in between. Germline V gives CDR1 LNHDA, CDR2 SQIVND (reference sequence). The CDR3 length is 14 residues. For the CDR3, the DNA is TGTGCCAGTAGTCCGAGGGCAGGGGACTACGAGCAGTACTTC. Its translation is CASSPRAGDYEQYF.

The gene calls are TRBV18 and TRBJ2-5; a weak D match, TRBD1 (6 bases). The CDR3 has 15 amino acids. Germline CDR1 and CDR2: KGHSH and LQKENI. V lost 3 bases, J lost 5 bases, and 16 bases lay in between. DNA for the CDR3: TGTGCCAGCTCACCCCTTACAGGGTCTAAGGAGACCCAGTACTTC. This gives the protein CASSPLTGSKETQYF.

The chain employs TRBV6-1 and TRBJ2-7, with D perhaps matching TRBD1 (6 bases). V was clipped by 6 bases and J by 2 bases, with 17 bases between them. Per the germline V gene, CDR1 is MNHNS and CDR2 is SASEGT. The CDR3 contains 15 residues. The CDR3 DNA follows: TGTGCCAGCAGGAAAAACAGGGATTTAACCTACGAGCAGTACTTC. Translation: CASRKNRDLTYEQYF.

The V gene is TRBV6-1, the J gene TRBJ2-7; possibly TRBD1 for D (6 bases). Trimming shortened V by 3 bases and J by 3 bases, and 9 bases separated the two germline ends. The length of the CDR3 is 13 residues. The germline V gene has CDR1 MNHNS and CDR2 SASEGT. CDR3 amino acids: CASSEGHIYEQYF. The CDR3 nucleotides are TGTGCCAGCAGTGAGGGACACATCTACGAGCAGTACTTC.